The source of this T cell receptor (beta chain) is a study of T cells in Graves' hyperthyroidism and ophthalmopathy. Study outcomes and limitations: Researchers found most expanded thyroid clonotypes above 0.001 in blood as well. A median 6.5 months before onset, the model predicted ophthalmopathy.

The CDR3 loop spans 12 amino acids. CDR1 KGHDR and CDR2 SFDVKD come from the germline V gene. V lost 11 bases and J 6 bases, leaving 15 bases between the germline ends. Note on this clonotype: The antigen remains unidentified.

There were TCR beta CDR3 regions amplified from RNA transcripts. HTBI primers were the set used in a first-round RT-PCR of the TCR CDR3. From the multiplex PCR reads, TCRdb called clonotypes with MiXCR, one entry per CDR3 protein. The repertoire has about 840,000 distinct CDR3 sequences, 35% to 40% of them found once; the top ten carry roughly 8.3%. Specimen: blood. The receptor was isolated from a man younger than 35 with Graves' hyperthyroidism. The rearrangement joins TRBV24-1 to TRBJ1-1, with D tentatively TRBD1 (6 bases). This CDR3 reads CANYEKGAEAFF. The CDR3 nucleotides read TGTGCCAACTACGAAAAGGGGGCTGAAGCTTTCTTT.